What follows are 30 T cell receptor beta chains derived from one specimen sequenced in a study of blood T cell repertoires in COVID-19. Produced via immunoSEQ multiplex PCR; TCRdb's table is partial and in-frame only. The repertoire holds 150,000 to 200,000 clones, approximately 83% seen once, with over 2.5% in the top ten. Specimen: peripheral blood. Receptors originate from a man in his fifties or sixties with acute or convalescent COVID-19.

This sequence joins TRBV5-1 and TRBJ2-3; D is uncertain. The length of the CDR3 is 12 residues. Germline lookup yields CDR1 SGHRS and CDR2 YFSETQ. The V gene lost 3 bases and the J gene lost 0 bases, with 2 bases spanning the gap. The CDR3 protein is CASSSSTDTQYF. CDR3 in DNA: TGCGCCAGCAGCTCGAGCACAGATACGCAGTATTTT.

DNA of the CDR3: TGTGCCAGCAGCCCGGGACTAGTCTCCTACGAGCAGTACTTC. Translated, it gives CASSPGLVSYEQYF. The rearrangement uses TRBV5-6 and TRBJ2-7; the match to TRBD2 covers 8 bases. V lost 4 bases to trimming and J lost 0 bases; unmatched junction nucleotides: 3. The CDR3 consists of 14 residues. CDR1 and CDR2 (germline): SGHDT, YYEEEE.

The V call is TRBV7-9, the J call TRBJ2-3, with 10 bases that match TRBD2. With 3 bases clipped from V and 9 bases from J, the junction kept 12 bases outside the gene matches. There are 16 residues in the CDR3. Germline V CDR1 and CDR2: SEHNR, FQNEAQ (reference sequence). The CDR3 protein is CASSFGELAGRRTQYF. The CDR3 region has the DNA TGTGCCAGCAGCTTCGGGGAACTAGCGGGAAGGAGGACGCAGTATTTT.

This chain uses TRBV30 with TRBJ1-1, with D possibly matching TRBD1 (6 bases). Trimming stripped 3 bases from V and 5 bases from J, with 13 bases between. Germline CDR1 GTSNPN, CDR2 SVGIG (reference sequence). The CDR3 runs to 13 residues. DNA for the CDR3: TGTGCCTGGAGGGCGGGGGCGAGAACTGAAGCTTTCTTT. Its translation: CAWRAGARTEAFF.

The gene calls are TRBV30 and TRBJ2-2; D not resolved. Germline V gives CDR1 GTSNPN, CDR2 SVGIG (reference sequence). There are 12 residues in the CDR3. The V gene lost 5 bases and the J gene lost 6 bases, with 10 bases spanning the gap. CDR3 DNA: TGTGCCTGGCCCCCGCAGGCCGGGGAGCTGTTTTTT. It specifies CAWPPQAGELFF.

The chain joins TRBV6-5 to TRBJ1-4; TRBD1 agrees at 7 bases. J gave up 8 bases and V 7 bases, and 10 bases lay outside the gene matches. Per germline, CDR1 MNHEY and CDR2 SVGAGI. CDR3 size: 14 residues. CDR3 residues: CASTGDRVREKLFF. As DNA, the CDR3 is TGTGCCAGCACCGGAGACAGGGTTAGAGAAAAACTGTTTTTT.

V and J are TRBV27 and TRBJ1-2, with D possibly being TRBD1 (5 bases). Trimming left V 4 bases short and J 6 bases short, with 21 bases between. CDR3 length: 16 amino acids. CDR1 and CDR2 from the germline V gene are MNHEY and SMNVEV (reference sequence). The CDR3 bases are TGTGCCAGCAGTTCTTCCTACAGGCCCCCTCGGGATGGCTACACCTTC. Translating it yields CASSSSYRPPRDGYTF.

This clone was recorded once. CDR3 loop: CAWSARPGTDNSPLHF. The CDR3 coding sequence is TGTGCCTGGAGTGCTAGACCCGGGACAGATAATTCACCCCTCCACTTT. This sequence joins TRBV30 and TRBJ1-6, with TRBD1 matching over 7 bases. This CDR3 region has 16 residues. Germline trimming cut 1 base from V and 5 bases from J; bases unmatched to any gene: 8. The germline V gene encodes CDR1 GTSNPN and CDR2 SVGIG (reference sequence).

The chain has TRBV7-2 and TRBJ2-7; the match to TRBD1 covers 9 bases. Germline CDR1 and CDR2: SGHTA and FQGNSA. With 4 bases clipped from V and 5 bases from J, the junction kept 9 bases outside the gene matches. The CDR3 has 15 amino acids. In DNA form, the CDR3 reads TGTGCCAGCAGCTCGGGGGGACAGGGACCCCACGAGCAGTACTTC. Translating it yields CASSSGGQGPHEQYF.

The chain links TRBV21-1 to TRBJ1-3. TRBV21-1 is noted as a pseudogene. This CDR3 has 16 residues. The CDR3 loop is CASSKRQLRESDTIYF. In nucleotides, the CDR3 is TGTGCCAGCAGCAAACGCCAATTGAGAGAATCGGACACCATATATTTT.

The gene calls are TRBV9 and TRBJ1-1; D is unresolved. The germline gives CDR1 SGDLS, CDR2 YYNGEE. The V gene lost 2 bases and the J gene lost 1 base, with 9 bases spanning the gap. This CDR3 comprises 14 residues. This CDR3 reads CASSVSSTNTEAFF. The CDR3 DNA follows: TGTGCCAGCAGCGTTAGTTCCACGAACACTGAAGCTTTCTTT.

The V gene is TRBV6-4, the J gene TRBJ2-2; 8 bases are shared with TRBD2. V dropped 0 bases and J dropped 4; count of bases not matched to a gene: 4. Germline V gene lookup returns CDR1 MRHNA and CDR2 SNTAGT. The CDR3 contains 16 residues. The chain's CDR3 is CASSDSAGGGTGELFF. The CDR3 DNA reads TGTGCCAGCAGTGACTCGGCGGGAGGAGGCACCGGGGAGCTGTTTTTT.

The count of this clone is one. The chain uses TRBV5-1 and TRBJ2-3; 9 bases are shared with TRBD2. The CDR3 totals 15 residues. Germline lookup yields CDR1 SGHRS and CDR2 YFSETQ. V gave up 2 bases and J gave up 4 bases; unmatched junction bases: 5. In nucleotides, the CDR3 is TGCGCCAGCAGCTTAGGCGGGAGGGGAGCAGATACGCAGTATTTT. This codes for CASSLGGRGADTQYF.

The chain is built from TRBV2 and TRBJ2-7; the D gene is possibly TRBD2 (5 bases). CDR1 is SNHLY, CDR2 FYNNEI, per germline. The CDR3 runs to 15 residues. Trimming shortened V by 6 bases and J by 5 bases, and 20 bases separated the two germline ends. In nucleotides, the CDR3 is TGTGCCAGCAGCCAAGGAGAGGGTGTGATCCACGAGCAGTACTTC. The encoded protein is CASSQGEGVIHEQYF.

V is TRBV12-3 or TRBV12-4 and J is TRBJ2-5; the D gene is possibly TRBD2 (6 bases). Between the trimmed V and J ends, which lost 5 bases and 13 bases, there was a span of 17 bases. The CDR3 extends over 12 amino acids. Here the CDR3 reads CASSASGGLLYF. The DNA for the CDR3 is TGTGCCAGCAGTGCCTCTGGTGGACTACTGTACTTC.

This clone was seen more than once but under ten times. At the DNA level, this CDR3 is encoded by other sequences in the same sample as well. The chain employs TRBV3-1 (or the pseudogene TRBV3-2) and TRBJ1-1; D is ambiguous. The ends were cut back, 1 base at V and 1 base at J, with 4 bases in the middle. The CDR3 is made up of 13 amino acids. Per the germline V gene, CDR1 is LGHDT and CDR2 is YNNKEL (reference sequence). CDR3 DNA sequence: TGTGCCAGCAGCCAAGGACAGAACACTGAAGCTTTCTTT. Residues: CASSQGQNTEAFF.

This clone was observed a single time. This chain uses TRBV5-4 with TRBJ2-1, with 11 nucleotides matching TRBD2. The CDR3 is made up of 16 amino acids. J gave up 8 bases and V 4 bases, and 11 bases lay outside the gene matches. Germline V gives CDR1 SGHNT, CDR2 YYREEE (reference sequence). CDR3 sequence reads: CASSKGTSGGFDEQFF. DNA for the CDR3: TGTGCCAGCAGCAAAGGGACTAGCGGTGGGTTCGATGAGCAGTTCTTC. Drawing the rest from reference TRBV5-4 and TRBJ2-1, the complete variable domain is ETGVTQSPTHLIKTRGQQVTLRCSSQSGHNTVSWYQQALGQGPQFIFQYYREEENGRGNFPPRFSGLQFPNYSSELNVNALELDDSALYLCASSKGTSGGFDEQFFGPGTRLTVL.

The chain combines TRBV5-1 with TRBJ2-1; 11 nucleotides align to TRBD2. Trimming cost V 3 bases and J 0 bases; bases outside gene matches: 11. In germline, CDR1 is SGHRS, CDR2 YFSETQ. The CDR3 contains 19 residues. The DNA of the CDR3 is TGCGCCAGCAGCTACTCCGGGACTAGCGGTCCTAGCTCCTACAATGAGCAGTTCTTC. Encoded protein: CASSYSGTSGPSSYNEQFF.

V gene TRBV7-2 combines with J gene TRBJ1-2; TRBD1 might be the D (6 bases). Germline assignment: CDR1 SGHTA and CDR2 FQGNSA. Between the trimmed V and J ends, which lost 3 bases and 8 bases, there was a span of 13 bases. The CDR3 loop spans 13 amino acids. The CDR3 bases are TGTGCCAGCAGCTTCGGGTCAGGGGACGGCTACACCTTC. It codes for CASSFGSGDGYTF.

J is TRBJ1-6 and V is TRBV28, with 9 bases aligning to TRBD1. Trimming removed 1 base from V and 9 bases from J; junction bases left unmatched: 4. The germline gives CDR1 MDHEN, CDR2 SYDVKM. The CDR3 spans 15 residues. This chain's CDR3 is CASSLYRGLGSPLHF. The CDR3 DNA sequence: TGTGCCAGCAGTTTATACAGGGGGCTGGGTTCACCCCTCCACTTT. The whole variable domain, remainder taken from reference TRBV28 and TRBJ1-6, is DVKVTQSSRYLVKRTGEKVFLECVQDMDHENMFWYRQDPGLGLRLIYFSYDVKMKEKGDIPEGYSVSREKKERFSLILESASTNQTSMYLCASSLYRGLGSPLHFGNGTRLTVT.

This chain connects TRBV4-2 to TRBJ2-6, with TRBD2 identical over 7 bases. CDR1 is LGHNA and CDR2 is YNFKEQ in the germline V gene. This CDR3 comprises 16 residues. V was pared by 6 bases and J by 0 bases, with 5 bases of the junction left unmatched. DNA for the CDR3: TGTGCCAGCAGAACGGGACTATTCTCTGGGGCCAACGTCCTGACTTTC. Its protein product is CASRTGLFSGANVLTF.

In its sample, this clone was seen once. The chain has TRBV5-1 and TRBJ1-1; D is unclear. V shed 0 bases and J shed 1 base, with 4 bases lying between them. Germline CDR1 SGHRS, CDR2 YFSETQ. The CDR3 loop spans 13 amino acids. The DNA of the CDR3 is TGCGCCAGCAGCTTGGGGGCGAACACTGAAGCTTTCTTT. It is translated as CASSLGANTEAFF. Complete variable domain (other parts from reference TRBV5-1 and TRBJ1-1): KAGVTQTPRYLIKTRGQQVTLSCSPISGHRSVSWYQQTPGQGLQFLFEYFSETQRNKGNFPGRFSGRQFSNSRSEMNVSTLELGDSALYLCASSLGANTEAFFGQGTRLTVV.

This chain joins TRBV4-3 and TRBJ2-5; 11 bases agree with TRBD2. J gave up 5 bases and V 4 bases, and 18 bases lay outside the gene matches. The CDR3 covers 19 residues. Germline loops: CDR1 LGHNA, CDR2 YSLEER. CDR3 nucleotides: TGCGCCAGCAGCCCGAGCGGACTAGCGGGTCCCCCAGGGGTCGAGACCCAGTACTTC. Translating gives CASSPSGLAGPPGVETQYF.

This chain joins TRBV7-9 and TRBJ2-7; 7 bases agree with TRBD2. The germline CDR1 and CDR2 sequences are SEHNR and FQNEAQ (reference sequence). This CDR3 spans 17 amino acids. V dropped 3 bases and J dropped 1; count of bases not matched to a gene: 12. The CDR3 nucleotides read TGTGCCAGCAGCTTTTCGCCCTTGGGCGGGAGTTCCTACGAGCAGTACTTC. Its protein product is CASSFSPLGGSSYEQYF. Filled out from reference TRBV7-9 and TRBJ2-7, the complete variable domain reads DTGVSQNPRHKITKRGQNVTFRCDPISEHNRLYWYRQTLGQGPEFLTYFQNEAQLEKSRLLSDRFSAERPKGSFSTLEIQRTEQGDSAMYLCASSFSPLGGSSYEQYFGPGTRLTVT.

For this clone: The junction differs from germline at one of its ends, possibly a read error. The CDR3, as DNA: TGTGCTAGCAGCTTAGCGAGGGCTAGCGGGAGAAAGTCCCAAGAGACCCAGTACTTC. Residues: CASSLARASGRKSQETQYF. The chain carries TRBV7-7 and TRBJ2-5; 10 bases line up with TRBD2. Germline assignment: CDR1 SSHAT and CDR2 FNYEAQ (reference sequence). This CDR3 is 19 amino acids long. Variable domain in full (rest from reference TRBV7-7 and TRBJ2-5): GAGVSQSPRYKVTKRGQDVTLRCDPISSHATLYWYQQALGQGPEFLTYFNYEAQPDKSGLPSDRFSAERPEGSISTLTIQRTEQRDSAMYRCASSLARASGRKSQETQYFGPGTRLLVL.

The chain links TRBV29-1 to TRBJ2-5; 7 positions agree with TRBD1. The CDR3 runs 13 residues. The V and J ends lost 6 bases and 5 bases, in that order; junction bases with no gene match: 9. Germline V gene data show CDR1 as SQVTM and CDR2 as ANQGSEA. CDR3 DNA sequence: TGCAGCGTCCCGGGACAGAAAACGGAGACCCAGTACTTC. Its protein is CSVPGQKTETQYF.

The gene calls are TRBV4-1 and TRBJ2-3; 16 bases align to TRBD2. J lost 6 bases, V lost 3 bases, and 3 bases had no gene match. The CDR3 extends over 16 amino acids. Germline lookup yields CDR1 MGHRA and CDR2 YSYEKL. CDR3 region: CASSQGLAGGMDTQYF. The CDR3 DNA reads as TGCGCCAGCAGCCAGGGACTAGCGGGAGGGATGGATACGCAGTATTTT.

V gene TRBV18 combines with J gene TRBJ2-2, with 7 nucleotides matching TRBD1. From germline, CDR1 is KGHSH and CDR2 LQKENI. The CDR3 is made up of 14 amino acids. Trimming cost V 7 bases and J 1 base; bases outside gene matches: 3. The CDR3 region has the DNA TGTGCCAGCTGGGGACAGCTGAACACCGGGGAGCTGTTTTTT. This translates into CASWGQLNTGELFF.

This chain joins TRBV10-3 and TRBJ2-7; TRBD1 matches at 9 bases. Germline V lookup: CDR1 ENHRY, CDR2 SYGVKD. The CDR3 contains 18 residues. V lost 5 bases, J lost 4 bases, and 18 bases stayed unmatched. The CDR3 region has the DNA TGTGCCATCAGTAGGAACCAGCTTACAGGGGGCGCAGGGTACGAGCAGTACTTC. Its translation: CAISRNQLTGGAGYEQYF.

This sequence joins TRBV7-2 and TRBJ1-1, with 7 bases matching TRBD1. The CDR3 covers 14 residues. The germline V gene encodes CDR1 SGHTA and CDR2 FQGNSA. The junction had 4 bases not matched to a gene; V was cut back by 5 bases and J by 1 base. CDR3 residues: CASSPRDRNTEAFF. The CDR3, as DNA: TGTGCCAGCAGCCCCCGGGACAGGAACACTGAAGCTTTCTTT.